This TCR beta chain was found in a study of breast tumors, draining lymph nodes, adjacent tissues. Unmatched junction bases numbered 6, after V lost 2 bases and J lost 2 bases. Per the germline V gene, CDR1 is SGHDT and CDR2 is YYEEEE. CDR3 length equals 17 residues. Study outcomes and limitations: Tumor TCR diversity was below lymph nodes but above nontumor tissue. That most tumor T cells come from lymph nodes remained unproven. Compared with basal-like, luminal-like tumors shared significantly more repertoire with nontumor tissue. Most tumor T cells seemingly derive from lymph node, then expand in tumor.

TCRdb ran MiXCR on the multiplex PCR reads and lists one entry per CDR3 protein. The sample consists of about 230,000 distinct CDR3 sequences, 32% of them appearing once. This clonotype was detected ten times or more. Its target is unknown. Axillary draining lymph nodes of breast cancer patients supplied the node samples. The chain employs TRBV5-6 and TRBJ1-4, with 10 bases lining up with TRBD1. This sequence originates from a female donor with breast cancer. Some clones in this sample may be carry-over from other donors' samples. Sample: axillary lymph node tissue. The CDR3 loop reads CASSLSGTGVTNEKLFF. In DNA, the CDR3 is TGTGCCAGCAGCTTATCCGGGACAGGGGTTACTAATGAAAAACTGTTTTTT.